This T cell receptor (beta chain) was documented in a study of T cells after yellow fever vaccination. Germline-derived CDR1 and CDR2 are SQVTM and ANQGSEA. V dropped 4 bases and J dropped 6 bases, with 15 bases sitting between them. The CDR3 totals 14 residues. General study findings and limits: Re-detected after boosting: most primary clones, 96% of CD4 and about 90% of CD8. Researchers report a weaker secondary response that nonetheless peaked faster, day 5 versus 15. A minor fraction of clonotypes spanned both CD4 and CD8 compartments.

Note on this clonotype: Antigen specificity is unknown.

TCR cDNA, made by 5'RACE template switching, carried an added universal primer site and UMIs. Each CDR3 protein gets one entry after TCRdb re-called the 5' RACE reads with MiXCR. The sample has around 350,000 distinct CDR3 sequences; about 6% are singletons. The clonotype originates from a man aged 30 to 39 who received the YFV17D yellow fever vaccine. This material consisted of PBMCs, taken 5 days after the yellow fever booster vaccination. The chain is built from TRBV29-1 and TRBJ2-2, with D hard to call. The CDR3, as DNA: TGCAGCGTTGCTGTTTTAGAGTTCGCCGGGGAGCTGTTTTTT. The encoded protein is CSVAVLEFAGELFF.